The entry below describes one T cell receptor (beta chain). Antigen specificity is unknown. This entry is derived from a study of response to subunit inactivated influenza vaccine. Broader study findings: It was the authors' suggestion that each seasonal influenza vaccination recruits few new T cells.

TCRdb re-analysed the RT-PCR reads in MiXCR, keeping a single row per CDR3 protein. The data contain fewer than 800,000 distinct CDR3 sequences, about 15% of them singletons. V gave up 2 bases and J gave up 8 bases; unmatched junction bases: 14. CDR3 length equals 16 residues. Looked up from germline, CDR1 is DFQATT and CDR2 is SNEGSKA (reference sequence). The receptor's source is a man aged 45-65 years who received an inactivated influenza vaccine. The input for sequencing was PBMCs from blood, taken roughly 13 days after vaccination. This chain links TRBV20-1 with TRBJ2-1, with TRBD2 matching over 8 bases. This chain's CDR3 is CSARPPGGARGYEQFF. The CDR3 DNA reads TGCAGTGCTAGACCCCCGGGAGGGGCTCGGGGGTATGAGCAGTTCTTC.